Shown below are 21 T cell receptor beta chains from a single sample sequenced in a study of T cell responses to AZD1222 COVID-19 vaccine. Sequenced by immunoSEQ multiplex PCR; TCRdb stores in-frame clones only, minus some. The data hold about 140,000 clones, with around 90% observed a single time. The sequenced sample was peripheral blood, obtained on day 0 of AZD1222 vaccination. These receptors were obtained from an adult in good health.

This CDR3 is CASSLAPAGQGNYEQYF. For the CDR3, the DNA is TGCGCCAGCAGCTTGGCCCCTGCGGGACAGGGAAACTACGAGCAGTACTTC. The chain links TRBV5-1 to TRBJ2-7, with TRBD1 identical over 9 bases. The CDR3 runs to 17 residues. V dropped 0 bases and J dropped 3; count of bases not matched to a gene: 10. The V gene's germline CDR1 is SGHRS and CDR2 YFSETQ.

The chain carries TRBV11-2 and TRBJ1-3; D gene uncertain. The germline gives CDR1 SGHAT, CDR2 FQNNGV. V shed 4 bases and J shed 0 bases, with 10 bases lying between them. The length of the CDR3 is 15 residues. In DNA form, the CDR3 reads TGTGCCAGCAGCTACTCTCAGTCCTCTGGAAACACCATATATTTT. Protein sequence: CASSYSQSSGNTIYF.

The rearrangement joins TRBV7-9 to TRBJ1-1, with D maybe TRBD1 (6 bases). The CDR3 loop spans 14 amino acids. V lost 1 base and J 6 bases, leaving 12 bases between the germline ends. Germline values: CDR1 SEHNR, CDR2 FQNEAQ (reference sequence). The CDR3: CASSLGGQISEAFF. The DNA for the CDR3 is TGTGCCAGCAGCTTAGGTGGACAGATCTCTGAAGCTTTCTTT.

This sequence joins TRBV18 and TRBJ2-2, with D possibly matching TRBD1 (6 bases). The V and J ends lost 0 bases and 1 base respectively, with 12 bases between them. This CDR3 contains 17 residues. CDR1 KGHSH and CDR2 LQKENI come from the germline V gene. In DNA form, the CDR3 reads TGTGCCAGCTCACCACCACCAGGACAGATGAACACCGGGGAGCTGTTTTTT. This translates into CASSPPPGQMNTGELFF.

The rearrangement joins TRBV28 to TRBJ1-5, with D unresolved. Per the germline V gene, CDR1 is MDHEN and CDR2 is SYDVKM. The length of the CDR3 is 14 residues. V lost 6 bases and J lost 1, with 10 bases in between. Here the CDR3 reads CASRPWRSNQPQHF. The CDR3 DNA reads TGTGCCAGCAGGCCGTGGCGGAGCAATCAGCCCCAGCATTTT.

This chain uses TRBV6-5 with TRBJ2-1; 8 positions agree with TRBD2. CDR3 length: 13 residues. Losses at the gene ends were 10 bases for V and 4 bases for J; bases not matched to a gene: 6. Germline values: CDR1 MNHEY, CDR2 SVGAGI. The CDR3 DNA sequence: TGTGCCATCCCCGGCGGGGGGTACAATGAGCAGTTCTTC. Residues: CAIPGGGYNEQFF.

J is TRBJ1-1 and V is TRBV9; D is unclear. CDR3 size: 17 residues. CDR1 and CDR2 (germline): SGDLS, YYNGEE. The germline V and J ends were trimmed by 3 bases and 3 bases, with 21 bases remaining between them. This CDR3 is CASSDYQTDGWDTEAFF. As DNA, the CDR3 is TGTGCCAGCAGCGACTATCAAACGGACGGCTGGGACACTGAAGCTTTCTTT.

The V gene is TRBV5-3, the J gene TRBJ2-7, with 9 bases that match TRBD2. TRBV5-3 is classed as an ORF, of uncertain function. Trimming at V came to 1 base and at J to 0 bases, leaving 2 bases not matched to a gene. The CDR3 runs 15 residues. The CDR3 here is CARSLTSGSSYEQYF. DNA of the CDR3: TGTGCCAGAAGCTTGACTAGCGGGTCCTCCTACGAGCAGTACTTC.

The genes are TRBV3-1 (or the pseudogene TRBV3-2) and TRBJ2-1; D may be TRBD1 (6 bases). Per the germline V gene, CDR1 is LGHDT and CDR2 is YNNKEL (reference sequence). Trimming removed 4 bases from V and 5 bases from J, with 18 bases in between. The CDR3 totals 16 residues. The CDR3 nucleotides are TGTGCCAGCAGCCCCAGAAGGGGGTGGGCGGACAATGAGCAGTTCTTC. It specifies CASSPRRGWADNEQFF.

This chain joins TRBV6-5 and TRBJ2-4; 9 bases are shared with TRBD2. The J segment lost 3 bases and the V segment lost 6 bases, leaving 6 bases of the junction unmatched. The CDR3 contains 15 residues. CDR1 is MNHEY, CDR2 SVGAGI, per germline. The CDR3 loop is CASRPLSGGKNIQYF. CDR3 bases: TGTGCCAGCAGACCACTTAGCGGGGGCAAAAACATTCAGTACTTC.

The gene calls are TRBV6-1 and TRBJ1-2; D ambiguous. Per the germline V gene, CDR1 is MNHNS and CDR2 is SASEGT. V lost 1 base and J 2 bases, leaving 14 bases between the germline ends. This CDR3 has 16 amino acids. The CDR3 DNA is TGTGCCAGCAGTGAAGTGTTTTACAGCCTAAACTATGGCTACACCTTC. It translates to CASSEVFYSLNYGYTF.

The V and J genes are TRBV7-9 and TRBJ1-1; the match to TRBD1 covers 10 bases. CDR1 is SEHNR and CDR2 is FQNEAQ in the germline V gene (reference sequence). J gave up 5 bases and V 7 bases, and 7 bases lay outside the gene matches. CDR3 size: 14 residues. In DNA, the CDR3 is TGTGCCAGCACTAAGACAGGGGGCGGGACTGAAGCTTTCTTT. The encoded protein is CASTKTGGGTEAFF.

The chain employs TRBV18 and TRBJ2-3, with TRBD1 as a possible D gene (6 bases). Germline values: CDR1 KGHSH, CDR2 LQKENI. There are 17 residues in the CDR3. Between the trimmed V and J ends, which lost 2 bases and 2 bases, there was a span of 17 bases. The chain's CDR3 is CASSPSGTPISTDTQYF. The CDR3 DNA reads as TGTGCCAGCTCACCATCCGGGACACCCATATCCACAGATACGCAGTATTTT.

The rearrangement links TRBV29-1 to TRBJ2-7; 8 bases line up with TRBD1. The CDR3 is made up of 15 amino acids. V was pared by 0 bases and J by 2 bases, with 6 bases of the junction left unmatched. Germline V gives CDR1 SQVTM, CDR2 ANQGSEA. The CDR3 protein is CSVEDRDRKTYEQYF. The DNA of the CDR3 is TGCAGCGTTGAAGATCGGGACAGGAAGACCTACGAGCAGTACTTC.

This clone has just one count. This chain joins TRBV7-9 and TRBJ1-6; weak D call: TRBD1 (6 bases). Trimming removed 0 bases from V and 7 bases from J, with 10 bases in between. The CDR3 totals 15 residues. Germline CDR1 reads SEHNR; CDR2 reads FQNEAQ (reference sequence). In DNA, the CDR3 is TGTGCCAGCAGCTTAGCGGGGACACAAAATTCACCCCTCCACTTT. It specifies CASSLAGTQNSPLHF.

The chain employs TRBV9 and TRBJ2-7, with 10 bases aligning to TRBD2. V lost 3 bases and J lost 2; bases outside the gene matches: 8. CDR3 length: 16 amino acids. Per the germline V gene, CDR1 is SGDLS and CDR2 is YYNGEE. CDR3 nucleotide sequence: TGTGCCAGCAGCGCCCTTAGCGGGAGGATCGCCTACGAGCAGTACTTC. It is translated as CASSALSGRIAYEQYF.

In its sample, this clone was seen once. The chain has TRBV7-6 and TRBJ2-7; D unclear. The CDR3 is 18 residues long. V was clipped by 1 base and J by 2 bases, with 21 bases between them. Germline-derived CDR1 and CDR2 are SGHVS and FNYEAQ. CDR3 sequence (DNA): TGTGCCAGCAGCTTAGGCCCACCAAGCCTGATGAATACCTACGAGCAGTACTTC. This sequence encodes CASSLGPPSLMNTYEQYF. The entire variable domain, with the rest obtained from reference TRBV7-6 and TRBJ2-7, is as follows: GAGVSQSPRYKVTKRGQDVALRCDPISGHVSLYWYRQALGQGPEFLTYFNYEAQQDKSGLPNDRFSAERPEGSISTLTIQRTEQRDSAMYRCASSLGPPSLMNTYEQYFGPGTRLTVT.

This chain connects TRBV21-1 to TRBJ2-5; whether TRBD1, the table's D call, matches the DNA was not checked. TRBV21-1 is given as a pseudogene. This CDR3 has 9 residues. CDR3 coding DNA: TGTGCCACCCAGGAGACCCAGTACTTC. Translated, it gives CATQETQYF.

This clone was seen only once. Additional DNA sequences in this sample encode the identical CDR3. The V gene is TRBV7-3, the J gene TRBJ1-2; 9 bases fit TRBD1. CDR3 length: 13 residues. CDR1 SGHTA and CDR2 FQGTGA come from the germline V gene. J was trimmed by 5 bases and V by 3 bases; bases with no gene match: 1. DNA for the CDR3: TGTGCCAGCAGCTTGGGACAGGGATATGGCTACACCTTC. Its protein product is CASSLGQGYGYTF.

V gene TRBV19 combines with J gene TRBJ1-6; D is unclear. Germline V lookup: CDR1 LNHDA, CDR2 SQIVND (reference sequence). V was trimmed by 2 bases and J by 8 bases, leaving 10 bases between them. The CDR3 has 14 residues. In DNA, the CDR3 is TGTGCCAGTAGTATATCGGGGTTTGATTCACCCCTCCACTTT. Its protein product is CASSISGFDSPLHF.

The V and J genes are TRBV7-8 and TRBJ1-2; D is undetermined. V was trimmed by 6 bases and J by 5 bases, leaving 13 bases between them. This CDR3 spans 13 amino acids. Germline V lookup: CDR1 SGHVS, CDR2 FQNEAQ. In DNA form, the CDR3 reads TGTGCCAGCAGTGAGCGTGGCCGTTATGGCTACACCTTC. This gives the protein CASSERGRYGYTF.